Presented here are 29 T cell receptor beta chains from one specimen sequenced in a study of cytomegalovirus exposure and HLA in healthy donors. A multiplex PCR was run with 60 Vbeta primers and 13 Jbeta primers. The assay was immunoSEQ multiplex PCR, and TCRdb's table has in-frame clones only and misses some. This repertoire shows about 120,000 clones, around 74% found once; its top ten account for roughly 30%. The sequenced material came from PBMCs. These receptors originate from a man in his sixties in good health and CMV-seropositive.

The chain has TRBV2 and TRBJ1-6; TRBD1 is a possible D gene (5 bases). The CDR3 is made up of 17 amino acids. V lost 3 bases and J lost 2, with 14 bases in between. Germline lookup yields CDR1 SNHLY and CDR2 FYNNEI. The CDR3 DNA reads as TGTGCCAGCAGTGATTTGGGAGGACAAACCTATAATTCACCCCTCCACTTT. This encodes CASSDLGGQTYNSPLHF.

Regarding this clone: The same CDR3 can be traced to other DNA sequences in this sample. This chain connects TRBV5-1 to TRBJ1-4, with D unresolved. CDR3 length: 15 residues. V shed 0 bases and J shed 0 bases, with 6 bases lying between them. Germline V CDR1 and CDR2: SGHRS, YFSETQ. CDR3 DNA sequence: TGCGCCAGCAGCTTGGGGGGAGCAACTAATGAAAAACTGTTTTTT. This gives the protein CASSLGGATNEKLFF. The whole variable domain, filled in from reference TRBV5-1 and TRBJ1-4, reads KAGVTQTPRYLIKTRGQQVTLSCSPISGHRSVSWYQQTPGQGLQFLFEYFSETQRNKGNFPGRFSGRQFSNSRSEMNVSTLELGDSALYLCASSLGGATNEKLFFGSGTQLSVL.

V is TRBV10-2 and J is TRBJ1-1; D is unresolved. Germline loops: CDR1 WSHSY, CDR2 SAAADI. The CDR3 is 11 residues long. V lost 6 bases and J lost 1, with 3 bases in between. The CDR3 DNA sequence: TGCGCCAGCAGAGCGAACACTGAAGCTTTCTTT. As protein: CASRANTEAFF.

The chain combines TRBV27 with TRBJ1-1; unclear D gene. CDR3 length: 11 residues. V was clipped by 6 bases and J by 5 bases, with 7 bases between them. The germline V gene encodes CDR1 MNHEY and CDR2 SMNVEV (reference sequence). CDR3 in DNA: TGTGCCAGCAGCGGGATGACTGAAGCTTTCTTT. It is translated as CASSGMTEAFF.

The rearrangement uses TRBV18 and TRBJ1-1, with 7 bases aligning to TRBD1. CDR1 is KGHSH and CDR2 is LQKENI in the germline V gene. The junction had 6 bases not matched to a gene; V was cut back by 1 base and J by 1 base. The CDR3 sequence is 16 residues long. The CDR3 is CASSPRGGQTNTEAFF. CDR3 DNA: TGTGCCAGCTCACCACGAGGGGGCCAAACGAACACTGAAGCTTTCTTT.

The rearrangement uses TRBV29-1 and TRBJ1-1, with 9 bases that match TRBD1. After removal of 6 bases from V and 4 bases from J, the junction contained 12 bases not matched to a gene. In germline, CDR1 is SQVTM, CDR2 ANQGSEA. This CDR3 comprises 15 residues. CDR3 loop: CSVVGLRDRVTEAFF. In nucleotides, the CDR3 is TGCAGCGTCGTGGGCCTCCGGGACAGGGTCACTGAAGCTTTCTTT.

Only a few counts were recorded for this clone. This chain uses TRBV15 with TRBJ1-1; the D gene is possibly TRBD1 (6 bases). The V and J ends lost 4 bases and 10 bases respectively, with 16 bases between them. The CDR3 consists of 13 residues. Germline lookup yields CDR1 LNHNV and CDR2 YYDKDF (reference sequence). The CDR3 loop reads CATSKHSIGGAFF. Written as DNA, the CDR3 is TGTGCCACCAGCAAACATTCTATAGGGGGAGCTTTCTTT.

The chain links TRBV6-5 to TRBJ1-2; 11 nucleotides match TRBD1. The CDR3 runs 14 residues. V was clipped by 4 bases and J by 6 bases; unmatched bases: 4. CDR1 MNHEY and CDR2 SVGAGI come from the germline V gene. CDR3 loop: CASSWDRGFNGYTF. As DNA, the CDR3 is TGTGCCAGCAGTTGGGACAGGGGGTTTAATGGCTACACCTTC.

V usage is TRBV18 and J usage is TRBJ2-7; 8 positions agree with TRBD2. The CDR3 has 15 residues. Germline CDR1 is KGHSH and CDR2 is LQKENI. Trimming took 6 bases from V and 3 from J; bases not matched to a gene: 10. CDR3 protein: CASSPWAGGVYEQYF. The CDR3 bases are TGTGCCAGCTCCCCCTGGGCGGGAGGAGTCTACGAGCAGTACTTC.

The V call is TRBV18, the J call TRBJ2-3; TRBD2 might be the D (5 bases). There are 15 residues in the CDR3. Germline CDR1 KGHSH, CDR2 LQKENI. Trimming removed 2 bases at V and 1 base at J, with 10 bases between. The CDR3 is CASSPYHGGTDTQYF. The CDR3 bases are TGTGCCAGCTCACCATATCACGGGGGCACAGATACGCAGTATTTT.

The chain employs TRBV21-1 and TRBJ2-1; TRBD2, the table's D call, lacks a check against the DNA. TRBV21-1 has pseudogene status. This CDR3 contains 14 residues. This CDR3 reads CASSIVEIYNEQFF. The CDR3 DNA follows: TGTGCCAGCAGCATAGTGGAGATCTACAATGAGCAGTTCTTC.

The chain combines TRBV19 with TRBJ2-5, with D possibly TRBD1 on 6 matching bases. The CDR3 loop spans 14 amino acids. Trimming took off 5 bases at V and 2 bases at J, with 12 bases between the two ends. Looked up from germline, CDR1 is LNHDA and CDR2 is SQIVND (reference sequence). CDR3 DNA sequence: TGTGCCAGTAGTCCCCGAGGGGGTCAAGAGACCCAGTACTTC. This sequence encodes CASSPRGGQETQYF.

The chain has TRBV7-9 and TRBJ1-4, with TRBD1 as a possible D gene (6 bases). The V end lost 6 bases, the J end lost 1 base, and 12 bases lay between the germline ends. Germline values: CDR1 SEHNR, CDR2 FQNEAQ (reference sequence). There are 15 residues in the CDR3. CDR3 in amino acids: CASSKPQGTNEKLFF. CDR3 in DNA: TGTGCCAGCAGTAAACCACAGGGAACTAATGAAAAACTGTTTTTT.

The CDR3 DNA follows: TGTGCCAGCAGCGTAGCTCTGGGGACAGCCAGCACAGATACGCAGTATTTT. Translation: CASSVALGTASTDTQYF. The chain has TRBV9 and TRBJ2-3; 7 bases fit TRBD1. The CDR3 runs 17 residues. The germline V gene has CDR1 SGDLS and CDR2 YYNGEE. Trimming removed 0 bases from V and 0 bases from J; junction bases left unmatched: 7. Full variable domain (rest looked up from reference TRBV9 and TRBJ2-3): DSGVTQTPKHLITATGQRVTLRCSPRSGDLSVYWYQQSLDQGLQFLIQYYNGEERAKGNILERFSAQQFPDLHSELNLSSLELGDSALYFCASSVALGTASTDTQYFGPGTRLTVL.

DNA of the CDR3: TGTGCCAGTAGTGTGGACAGGGGGCGGAACAATCAGCCCCAGCATTTT. Protein: CASSVDRGRNNQPQHF. This chain connects TRBV19 to TRBJ1-5, with TRBD1 matching over 11 bases. The trim removed 5 bases at V and 3 bases at J, leaving 6 bases unmatched. CDR1 and CDR2 from the germline V gene are LNHDA and SQIVND (reference sequence). The CDR3 is 16 amino acids.

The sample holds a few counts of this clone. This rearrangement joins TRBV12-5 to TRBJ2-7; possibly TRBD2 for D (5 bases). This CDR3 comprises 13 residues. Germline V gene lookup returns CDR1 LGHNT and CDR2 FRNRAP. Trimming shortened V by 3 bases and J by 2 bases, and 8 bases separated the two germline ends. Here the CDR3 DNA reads TGTGCTAGTGGTTTCGGGGAGACCTACGAGCAGTACTTC. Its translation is CASGFGETYEQYF.

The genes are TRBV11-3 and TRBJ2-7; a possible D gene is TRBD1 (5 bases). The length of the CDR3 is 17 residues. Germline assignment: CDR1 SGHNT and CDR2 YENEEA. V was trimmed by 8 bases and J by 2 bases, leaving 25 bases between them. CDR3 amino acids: CASPAGYRIDWTYEQYF. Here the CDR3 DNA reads TGTGCCAGCCCAGCAGGGTACAGGATCGATTGGACCTACGAGCAGTACTTC.

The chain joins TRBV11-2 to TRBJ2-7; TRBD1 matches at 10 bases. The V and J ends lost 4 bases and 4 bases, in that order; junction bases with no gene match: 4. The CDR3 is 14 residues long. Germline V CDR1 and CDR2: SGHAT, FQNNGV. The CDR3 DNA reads TGTGCCAGCAGCTCCGGGACAGGGGTTTACGAGCAGTACTTC. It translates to CASSSGTGVYEQYF.

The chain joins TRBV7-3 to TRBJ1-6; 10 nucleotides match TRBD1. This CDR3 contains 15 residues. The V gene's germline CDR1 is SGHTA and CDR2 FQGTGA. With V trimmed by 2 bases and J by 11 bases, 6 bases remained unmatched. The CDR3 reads CASSLGDRGKTPLHF. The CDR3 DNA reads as TGTGCCAGCAGCTTAGGGGACAGGGGAAAGACACCCCTCCACTTT.

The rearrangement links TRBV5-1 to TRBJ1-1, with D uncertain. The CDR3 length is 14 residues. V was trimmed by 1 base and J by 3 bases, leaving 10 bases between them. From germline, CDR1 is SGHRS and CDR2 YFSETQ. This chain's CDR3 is CASSLSFGDTEAFF. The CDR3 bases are TGCGCCAGCAGCTTGAGCTTCGGGGACACTGAAGCTTTCTTT.

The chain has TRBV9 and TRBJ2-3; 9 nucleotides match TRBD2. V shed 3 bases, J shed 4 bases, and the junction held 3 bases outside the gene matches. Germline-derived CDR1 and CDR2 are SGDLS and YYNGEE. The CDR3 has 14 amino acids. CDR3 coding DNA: TGTGCCAGCAGCGATAGCGGGAGTGCAGATACGCAGTATTTT. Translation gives CASSDSGSADTQYF.

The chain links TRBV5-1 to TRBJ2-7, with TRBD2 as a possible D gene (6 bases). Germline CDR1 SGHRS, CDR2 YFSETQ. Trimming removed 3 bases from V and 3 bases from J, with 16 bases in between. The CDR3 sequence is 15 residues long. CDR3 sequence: CASSWEDDSRYEQYF. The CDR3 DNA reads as TGCGCCAGCAGCTGGGAGGACGACAGCCGCTACGAGCAGTACTTC.

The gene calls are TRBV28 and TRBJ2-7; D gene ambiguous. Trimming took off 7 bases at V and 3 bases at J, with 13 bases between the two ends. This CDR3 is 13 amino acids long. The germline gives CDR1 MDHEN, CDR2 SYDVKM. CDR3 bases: TGTGCCAGCACCCCCGCATCGAGCTACGAGCAGTACTTC. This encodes CASTPASSYEQYF. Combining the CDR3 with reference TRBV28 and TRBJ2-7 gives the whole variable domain DVKVTQSSRYLVKRTGEKVFLECVQDMDHENMFWYRQDPGLGLRLIYFSYDVKMKEKGDIPEGYSVSREKKERFSLILESASTNQTSMYLCASTPASSYEQYFGPGTRLTVT.

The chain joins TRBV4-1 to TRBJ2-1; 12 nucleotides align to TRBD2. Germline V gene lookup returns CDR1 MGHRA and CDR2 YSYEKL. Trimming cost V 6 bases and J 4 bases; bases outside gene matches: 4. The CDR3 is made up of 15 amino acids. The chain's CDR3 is CASRPGLAGYNEQFF. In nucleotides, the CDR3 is TGCGCCAGCAGACCGGGACTAGCGGGTTACAATGAGCAGTTCTTC.

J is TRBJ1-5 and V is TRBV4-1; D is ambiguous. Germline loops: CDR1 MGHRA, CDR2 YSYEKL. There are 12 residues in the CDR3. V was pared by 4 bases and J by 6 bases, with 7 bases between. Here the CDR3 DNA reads TGCGCCAGCAGCCTCCCCGGTCAGCCCCAGCATTTT. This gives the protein CASSLPGQPQHF.

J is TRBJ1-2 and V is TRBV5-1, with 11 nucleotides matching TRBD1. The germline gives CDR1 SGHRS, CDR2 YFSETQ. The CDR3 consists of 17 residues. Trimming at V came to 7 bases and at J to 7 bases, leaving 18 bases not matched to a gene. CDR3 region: CASRLQPFWDRGSGYTF. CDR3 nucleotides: TGCGCCAGCCGACTTCAACCTTTTTGGGACAGGGGGTCTGGCTACACCTTC. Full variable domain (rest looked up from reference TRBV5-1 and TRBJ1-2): KAGVTQTPRYLIKTRGQQVTLSCSPISGHRSVSWYQQTPGQGLQFLFEYFSETQRNKGNFPGRFSGRQFSNSRSEMNVSTLELGDSALYLCASRLQPFWDRGSGYTFGSGTRLTVV.

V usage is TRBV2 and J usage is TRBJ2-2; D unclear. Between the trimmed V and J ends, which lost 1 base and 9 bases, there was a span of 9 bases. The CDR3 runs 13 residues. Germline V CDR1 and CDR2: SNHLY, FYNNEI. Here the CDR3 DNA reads TGTGCCAGCAGTGAAGGTCCTCTCCGGGAGCTGTTTTTT. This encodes CASSEGPLRELFF.

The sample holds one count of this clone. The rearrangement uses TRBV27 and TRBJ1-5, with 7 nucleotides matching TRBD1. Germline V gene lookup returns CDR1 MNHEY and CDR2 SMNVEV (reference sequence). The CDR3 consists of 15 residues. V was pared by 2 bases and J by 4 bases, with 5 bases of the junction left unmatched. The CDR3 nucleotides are TGTGCCAGCAGTTTAAGGCAGGGGGGAAATCAGCCCCAGCATTTT. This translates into CASSLRQGGNQPQHF.

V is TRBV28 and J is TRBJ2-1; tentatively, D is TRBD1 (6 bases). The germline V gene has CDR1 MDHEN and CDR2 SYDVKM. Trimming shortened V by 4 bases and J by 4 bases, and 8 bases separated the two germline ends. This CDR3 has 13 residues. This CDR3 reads CASSSTGYNEQFF. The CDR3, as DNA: TGTGCCAGCAGTTCGACAGGATACAATGAGCAGTTCTTC.